The text below deals with one TCR beta chain. There are 15 residues in the CDR3. Germline V gene data show CDR1 as SGDLS and CDR2 as YYNGEE. Trimming took 3 bases from V and 4 from J, leaving 16 bases between them. This sample was included in a study of cytomegalovirus exposure and HLA in healthy donors. Study background: Earlier findings included about 120 million unique TCR beta sequences obtained from some 180 million T cells. Early released data comprised tens of millions of unique TCRs from HLA-typed donors.

The primer mix had 60 Vbeta and 13 Jbeta primers. Assay used: immunoSEQ multiplex PCR; TCRdb lists only in-frame clones, some missing. The sample contains around 140,000 clones, about 75% of which appear only once. The chain joins TRBV9 to TRBJ1-2; possible D gene TRBD1, 6 bases. Sequencing input: PBMCs. The clonotype was recovered from a man in his forties in good health and CMV-seronegative. In DNA form, the CDR3 reads TGTGCCAGCAGCGCAACGGGTCAGGGGAGCTATGGCTACACCTTC. Its translation: CASSATGQGSYGYTF.